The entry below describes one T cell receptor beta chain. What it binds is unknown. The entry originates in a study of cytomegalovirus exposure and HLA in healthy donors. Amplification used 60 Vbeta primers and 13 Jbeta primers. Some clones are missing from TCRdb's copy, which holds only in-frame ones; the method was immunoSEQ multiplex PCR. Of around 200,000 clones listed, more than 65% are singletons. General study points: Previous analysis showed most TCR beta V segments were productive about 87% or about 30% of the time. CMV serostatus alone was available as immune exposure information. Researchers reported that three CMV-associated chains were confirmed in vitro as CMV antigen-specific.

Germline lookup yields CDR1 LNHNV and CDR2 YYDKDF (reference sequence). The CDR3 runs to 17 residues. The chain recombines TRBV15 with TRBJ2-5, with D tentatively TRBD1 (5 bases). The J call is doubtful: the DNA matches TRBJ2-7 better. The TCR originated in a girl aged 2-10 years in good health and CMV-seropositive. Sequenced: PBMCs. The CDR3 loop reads CATSRDLQGGWSYEQYF. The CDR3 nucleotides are TGTGCCACCAGCAGAGATCTCCAGGGTGGATGGTCCTACGAGCAGTACTTC.